One sample yielded the 14 T cell receptor beta chains listed below, sequenced in a study of identical twins. TCRdb ran MiXCR on the 5' RACE reads and lists one entry per CDR3 protein. This table has hundreds of thousands of distinct CDR3 sequences, around 24% appearing once. The same data also went into a second study, on T cells expressing NK-cell markers.

The source material was CD4+ T cells sorted from blood. These receptors all stem from a woman between 18 and 29 years old in good health.

The chain joins TRBV20-1 to TRBJ2-7; 7 nucleotides align to TRBD1. CDR3 size: 14 residues. Unmatched junction bases numbered 13, after V lost 7 bases and J lost 4 bases. The germline CDR1 and CDR2 sequences are DFQATT and SNEGSKA (reference sequence). The CDR3 loop reads CSVIGAGGRYEQYF. In DNA form, the CDR3 reads TGCAGTGTCATAGGGGCAGGGGGAAGGTACGAGCAGTACTTC.

This clonotype appeared a few times. The gene calls are TRBV5-1 and TRBJ2-3; perhaps TRBD2 as D (6 bases). V shed 0 bases and J shed 2 bases, with 10 bases lying between them. Germline CDR1 and CDR2: SGHRS and YFSETQ. The CDR3 spans 15 residues. CDR3 in amino acids: CASSLARGLTDTQYF. The CDR3 DNA sequence: TGCGCCAGCAGCTTGGCTCGGGGACTCACAGATACGCAGTATTTT.

This clonotype was found a few times. The V call is TRBV20-1, the J call TRBJ1-4, with a tentative D call TRBD1 (6 bases). Germline values: CDR1 DFQATT, CDR2 SNEGSKA (reference sequence). The V gene lost 4 bases and the J gene lost 8 bases, with 8 bases spanning the gap. The CDR3 length is 11 residues. Here the CDR3 DNA reads TGCAGTGCTAACAGGGAGGAAAAACTGTTTTTT. This gives the protein CSANREEKLFF.

The chain employs TRBV5-4 and TRBJ2-1; 8 bases match TRBD1. Germline loops: CDR1 SGHNT, CDR2 YYREEE (reference sequence). The CDR3 spans 13 residues. With 4 bases clipped from V and 8 bases from J, the junction kept 5 bases outside the gene matches. The CDR3 region has the DNA TGTGCCAGCAGCCTCCCGACAGGGGATGAGCAGTTCTTC. This translates into CASSLPTGDEQFF.

Here the CDR3 DNA reads TGCAGTGCTAGTAAACCTAGCGGAACCTACGAGCAGTACTTC. This encodes CSASKPSGTYEQYF. This chain uses TRBV20-1 with TRBJ2-7; TRBD2 agrees at 7 bases. Germline values: CDR1 DFQATT, CDR2 SNEGSKA (reference sequence). J gave up 2 bases and V 3 bases, and 7 bases lay outside the gene matches. CDR3 size: 14 residues.

The sample holds a few counts of this clonotype. This chain links TRBV5-1 with TRBJ1-1; a weak D match, TRBD1 (5 bases). Trimming stripped 0 bases from V and 0 bases from J, with 9 bases between. Germline values: CDR1 SGHRS, CDR2 YFSETQ. The length of the CDR3 is 15 residues. CDR3 sequence (DNA): TGCGCCAGCAGCTTGGGGCAGGGTATGAACACTGAAGCTTTCTTT. Translating gives CASSLGQGMNTEAFF.

There are many counts of this clonotype. This sequence joins TRBV12-3 or TRBV12-4 and TRBJ2-2; D gene ambiguous. The length of the CDR3 is 11 residues. The V end lost 2 bases, the J end lost 8 bases, and 3 bases lay between the germline ends. CDR3 in amino acids: CASSLPGELFF. CDR3 bases: TGTGCCAGCAGTTTACCGGGGGAGCTGTTTTTT.

This clonotype came up a few times. The chain recombines TRBV19 with TRBJ2-5, with D perhaps given as TRBD1 or TRBD2 (5 bases each). The CDR3 runs 16 residues. V lost 1 base and J lost 2, with 14 bases in between. Germline V CDR1 and CDR2: LNHDA, SQIVND (reference sequence). The CDR3 coding sequence is TGTGCCAGTAGTATAGGCCTGATGGGGGATCAAGAGACCCAGTACTTC. As protein: CASSIGLMGDQETQYF.

The chain joins TRBV7-8 to TRBJ2-3; 7 nucleotides match TRBD2. The CDR3 sequence is 16 residues long. Germline lookup yields CDR1 SGHVS and CDR2 FQNEAQ. After removal of 5 bases from V and 0 bases from J, the junction contained 8 bases not matched to a gene. The CDR3 nucleotides read TGTGCCAGCAGCCCCGGGGGGTTAACTAGCACAGATACGCAGTATTTT. Its translation: CASSPGGLTSTDTQYF.

The rearrangement uses TRBV5-1 and TRBJ1-4; 8 nucleotides match TRBD1. The CDR3 has 14 amino acids. The V gene's germline CDR1 is SGHRS and CDR2 YFSETQ. The J segment lost 8 bases and the V segment lost 4 bases, leaving 7 bases of the junction unmatched. The CDR3 DNA is TGCGCCAGCAGCATGTCCCGGGACAGGGAAAAACTGTTTTTT. It yields the protein CASSMSRDREKLFF.

This clonotype was found a few times. The V call is TRBV7-2, the J call TRBJ2-5, with D possibly TRBD2 on 6 matching bases. This CDR3 has 14 residues. V gave up 5 bases and J gave up 1 base, with 11 bases separating them. Looked up from germline, CDR1 is SGHTA and CDR2 is FQGNSA. CDR3 bases: TGTGCCAGCAGCATAGGCGGGACCCAAGAGACCCAGTACTTC. This sequence encodes CASSIGGTQETQYF.

This chain uses TRBV20-1 with TRBJ2-2; 7 nucleotides align to TRBD1. V lost 3 bases, J lost 4 bases, and 5 bases stayed unmatched. Germline V CDR1 and CDR2: DFQATT, SNEGSKA (reference sequence). CDR3 length: 14 residues. The CDR3 protein is CSASGTGATGELFF. The CDR3 nucleotides are TGCAGTGCTAGCGGCACAGGGGCCACCGGGGAGCTGTTTTTT.

The CDR3 sequence: CASSLSPTGLAAYNEQFF. In DNA form, the CDR3 reads TGTGCCAGCAGCCTTTCCCCCACTGGGCTAGCGGCCTACAATGAGCAGTTCTTC. The rearrangement joins TRBV11-1 to TRBJ2-1; 7 bases are shared with TRBD2. The trim removed 5 bases at V and 2 bases at J, leaving 15 bases unmatched. Germline V lookup: CDR1 SGHAT, CDR2 FQDESV (reference sequence). CDR3 length: 18 amino acids.

V usage is TRBV6-5 and J usage is TRBJ2-2, with no clear D. The V gene lost 3 bases and the J gene lost 6 bases, with 14 bases spanning the gap. The CDR3 totals 15 residues. The germline V gene encodes CDR1 MNHEY and CDR2 SVGAGI. The CDR3 is CASSYRRPTSGELFF. As DNA, the CDR3 is TGTGCCAGCAGTTATCGTAGGCCCACCTCCGGGGAGCTGTTTTTT.